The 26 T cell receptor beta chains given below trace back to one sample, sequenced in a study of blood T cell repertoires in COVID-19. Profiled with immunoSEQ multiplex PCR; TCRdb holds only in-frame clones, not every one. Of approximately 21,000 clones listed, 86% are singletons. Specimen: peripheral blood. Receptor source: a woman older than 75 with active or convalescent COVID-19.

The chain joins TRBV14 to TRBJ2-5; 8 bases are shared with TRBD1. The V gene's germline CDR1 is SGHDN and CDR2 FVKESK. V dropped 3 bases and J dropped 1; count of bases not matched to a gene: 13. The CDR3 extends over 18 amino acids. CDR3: CASSHDFRQGLGQETQYF. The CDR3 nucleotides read TGTGCCAGCAGCCATGACTTCAGACAGGGGTTGGGCCAAGAGACCCAGTACTTC. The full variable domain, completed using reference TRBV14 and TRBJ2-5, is EAGVTQFPSHSVIEKGQTVTLRCDPISGHDNLYWYRRVMGKEIKFLLHFVKESKQDESGMPNNRFLAERTGGTYSTLKVQPAELEDSGVYFCASSHDFRQGLGQETQYFGPGTRLLVL.

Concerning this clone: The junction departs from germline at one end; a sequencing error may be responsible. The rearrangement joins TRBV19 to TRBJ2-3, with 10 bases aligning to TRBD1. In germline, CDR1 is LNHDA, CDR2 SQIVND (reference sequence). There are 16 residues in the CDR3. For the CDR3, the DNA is TGTGCCAGCAGTAGACAGGGGGCGATTGGCACAGATACGCAGTATTTT. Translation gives CASSRQGAIGTDTQYF.

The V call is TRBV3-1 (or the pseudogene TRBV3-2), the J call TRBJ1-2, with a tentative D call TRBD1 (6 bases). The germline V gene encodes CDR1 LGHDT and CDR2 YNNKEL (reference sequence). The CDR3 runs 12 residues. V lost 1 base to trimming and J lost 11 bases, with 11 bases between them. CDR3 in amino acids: CASSQGQALYTF. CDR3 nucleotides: TGTGCCAGCAGCCAAGGACAGGCCCTATACACCTTC.

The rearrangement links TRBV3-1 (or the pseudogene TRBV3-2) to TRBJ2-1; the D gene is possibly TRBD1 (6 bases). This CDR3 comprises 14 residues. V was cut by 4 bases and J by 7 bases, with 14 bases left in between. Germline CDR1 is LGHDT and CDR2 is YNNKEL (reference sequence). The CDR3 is CASSPRDKGNEQFF. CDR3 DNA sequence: TGTGCCAGCAGCCCCCGGGACAAGGGGAATGAGCAGTTCTTC.

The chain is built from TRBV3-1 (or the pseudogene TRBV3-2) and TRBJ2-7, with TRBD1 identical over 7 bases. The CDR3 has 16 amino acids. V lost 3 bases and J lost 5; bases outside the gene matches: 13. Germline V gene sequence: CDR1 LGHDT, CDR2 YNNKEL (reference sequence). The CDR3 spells CASSHIRQGHRNEQYF. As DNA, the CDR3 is TGTGCCAGCAGCCACATTAGACAGGGTCACCGGAACGAGCAGTACTTC.

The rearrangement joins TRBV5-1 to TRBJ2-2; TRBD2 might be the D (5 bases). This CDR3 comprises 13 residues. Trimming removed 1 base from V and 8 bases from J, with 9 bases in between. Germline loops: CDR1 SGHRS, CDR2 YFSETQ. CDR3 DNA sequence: TGCGCCAGCAGCTTGTCACGGGAAGGGGAGCTGTTTTTT. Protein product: CASSLSREGELFF.

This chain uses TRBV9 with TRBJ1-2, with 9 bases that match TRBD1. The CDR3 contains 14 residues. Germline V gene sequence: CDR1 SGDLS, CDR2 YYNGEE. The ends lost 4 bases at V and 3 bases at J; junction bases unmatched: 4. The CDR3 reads CASSPTGGDYGYTF. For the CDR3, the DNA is TGTGCCAGCAGCCCGACAGGGGGAGACTATGGCTACACCTTC.

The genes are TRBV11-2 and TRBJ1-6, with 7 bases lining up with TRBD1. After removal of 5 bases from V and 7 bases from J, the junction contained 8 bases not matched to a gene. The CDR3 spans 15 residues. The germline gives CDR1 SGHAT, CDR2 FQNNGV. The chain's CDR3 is CASSRTGQTNSPLHF. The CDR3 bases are TGTGCCAGCAGCCGAACGGGACAGACGAATTCACCCCTCCACTTT.

The CDR3 loop is CASSRPTDISGTGYNQPQHF. For the CDR3, the DNA is TGTGCCAGCAGTAGACCCACAGACATTTCCGGGACAGGGTACAATCAGCCCCAGCATTTT. V is TRBV6-2 or TRBV6-3 and J is TRBJ1-5; 9 positions match TRBD1. The CDR3 loop spans 20 amino acids. Germline V gene lookup returns CDR1 MNHEY and CDR2 SVGEGT. V shed 5 bases, J shed 3 bases, and the junction held 20 bases outside the gene matches.

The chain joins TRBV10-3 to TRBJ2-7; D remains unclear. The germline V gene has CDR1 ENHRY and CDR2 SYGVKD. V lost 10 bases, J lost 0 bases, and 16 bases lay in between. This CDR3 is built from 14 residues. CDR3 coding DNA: TGTGCCACTTCCCCAATCGCGGTCTCCTACGAGCAGTACTTC. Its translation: CATSPIAVSYEQYF.

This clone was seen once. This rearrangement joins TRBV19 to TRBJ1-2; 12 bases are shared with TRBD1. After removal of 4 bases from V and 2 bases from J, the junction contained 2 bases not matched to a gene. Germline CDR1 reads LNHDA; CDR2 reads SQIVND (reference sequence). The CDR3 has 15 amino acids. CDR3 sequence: CASSRDRGRNYGYTF. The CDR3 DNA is TGTGCCAGTAGTAGGGACAGGGGGCGAAACTATGGCTACACCTTC.

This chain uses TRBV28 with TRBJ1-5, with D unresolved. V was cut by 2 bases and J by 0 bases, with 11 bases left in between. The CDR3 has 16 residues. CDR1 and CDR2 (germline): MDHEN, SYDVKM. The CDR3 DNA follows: TGTGCCAGCAGTTTAATCGAGAGCAATAGCAATCAGCCCCAGCATTTT. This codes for CASSLIESNSNQPQHF.

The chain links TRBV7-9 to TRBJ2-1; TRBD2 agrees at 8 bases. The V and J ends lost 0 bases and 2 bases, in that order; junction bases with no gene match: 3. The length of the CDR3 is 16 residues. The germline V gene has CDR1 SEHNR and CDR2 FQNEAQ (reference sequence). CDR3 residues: CASSLASGGTYNEQFF. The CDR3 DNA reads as TGTGCCAGCAGCTTAGCTTCGGGAGGGACCTACAATGAGCAGTTCTTC. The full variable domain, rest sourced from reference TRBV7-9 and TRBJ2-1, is DTGVSQNPRHKITKRGQNVTFRCDPISEHNRLYWYRQTLGQGPEFLTYFQNEAQLEKSRLLSDRFSAERPKGSFSTLEIQRTEQGDSAMYLCASSLASGGTYNEQFFGPGTRLTVL.

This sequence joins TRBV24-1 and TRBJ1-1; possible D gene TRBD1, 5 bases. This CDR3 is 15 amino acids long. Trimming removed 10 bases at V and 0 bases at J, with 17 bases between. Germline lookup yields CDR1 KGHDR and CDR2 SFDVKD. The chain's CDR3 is CATTAGGKLNTEAFF. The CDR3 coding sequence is TGTGCCACGACCGCCGGGGGAAAGTTGAACACTGAAGCTTTCTTT.

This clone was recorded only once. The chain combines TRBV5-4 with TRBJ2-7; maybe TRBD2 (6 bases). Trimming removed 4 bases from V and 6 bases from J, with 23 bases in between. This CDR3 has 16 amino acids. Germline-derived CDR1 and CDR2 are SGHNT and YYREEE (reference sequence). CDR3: CASSVKLVADLSEQYF. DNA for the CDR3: TGTGCCAGCAGCGTGAAACTCGTAGCGGATCTTTCCGAGCAGTACTTC.

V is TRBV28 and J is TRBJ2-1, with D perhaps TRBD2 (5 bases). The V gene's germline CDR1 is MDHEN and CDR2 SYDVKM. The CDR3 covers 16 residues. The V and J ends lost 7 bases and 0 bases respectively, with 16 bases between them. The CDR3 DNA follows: TGTGCCAGCAAGAGGGTCCCTCTCAGCTCCTACAATGAGCAGTTCTTC. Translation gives CASKRVPLSSYNEQFF.

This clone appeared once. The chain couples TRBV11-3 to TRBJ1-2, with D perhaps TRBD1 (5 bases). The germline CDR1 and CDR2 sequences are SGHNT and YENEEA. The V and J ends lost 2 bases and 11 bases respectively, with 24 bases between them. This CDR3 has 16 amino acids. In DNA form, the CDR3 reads TGTGCCAGCAGCTTATCCGGCGAAGGGGCTCGTCGGGGGTACACCTTC. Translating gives CASSLSGEGARRGYTF. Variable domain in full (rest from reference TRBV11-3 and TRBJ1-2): EAGVVQSPRYKIIEKKQPVAFWCNPISGHNTLYWYLQNLGQGPELLIRYENEEAVDDSQLPKDRFSAERLKGVDSTLKIQPAELGDSAVYLCASSLSGEGARRGYTFGSGTRLTVV.

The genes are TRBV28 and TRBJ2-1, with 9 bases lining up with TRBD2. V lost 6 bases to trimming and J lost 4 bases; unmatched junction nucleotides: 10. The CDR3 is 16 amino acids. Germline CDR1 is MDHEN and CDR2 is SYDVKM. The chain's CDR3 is CASSSQELAGYNEQFF. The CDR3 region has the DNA TGTGCCAGCAGCTCCCAGGAGCTAGCGGGATACAATGAGCAGTTCTTC. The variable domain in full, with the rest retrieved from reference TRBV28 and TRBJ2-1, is DVKVTQSSRYLVKRTGEKVFLECVQDMDHENMFWYRQDPGLGLRLIYFSYDVKMKEKGDIPEGYSVSREKKERFSLILESASTNQTSMYLCASSSQELAGYNEQFFGPGTRLTVL.

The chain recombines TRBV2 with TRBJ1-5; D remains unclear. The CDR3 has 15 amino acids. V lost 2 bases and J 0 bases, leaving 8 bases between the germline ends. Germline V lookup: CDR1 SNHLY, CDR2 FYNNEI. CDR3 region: CASSENSYSNQPQHF. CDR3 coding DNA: TGTGCCAGCAGTGAAAACAGCTATAGCAATCAGCCCCAGCATTTT.

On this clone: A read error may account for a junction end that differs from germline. The CDR3 reads CASSPSDQPQHF. CDR3 nucleotides: TGTGCCAGCAGTCCTAGCGATCAGCCCCAGCATTTT. The rearrangement uses TRBV12-3 or TRBV12-4 and TRBJ1-5; no firm D call. The CDR3 extends over 12 amino acids.

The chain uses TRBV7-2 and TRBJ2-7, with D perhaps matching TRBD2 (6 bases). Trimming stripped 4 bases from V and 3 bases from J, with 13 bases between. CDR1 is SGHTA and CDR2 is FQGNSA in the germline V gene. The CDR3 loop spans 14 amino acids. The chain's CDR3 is CASSSDYTYYEQYF. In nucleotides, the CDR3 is TGTGCCAGCAGCTCGGACTACACCTACTACGAGCAGTACTTC.

CDR3 in amino acids: CASSYMGRGNPRMAQYF. CDR3 bases: TGTGCCAGCAGTTACATGGGCAGGGGGAACCCTCGGATGGCCCAGTACTTC. The V call is TRBV6-2 or TRBV6-3, the J call TRBJ2-5, with 7 bases matching TRBD1. Germline V gene data show CDR1 as MNHEY and CDR2 as SVGEGT. The length of the CDR3 is 17 residues. Trimming at V came to 2 bases and at J to 9 bases, leaving 18 bases not matched to a gene.

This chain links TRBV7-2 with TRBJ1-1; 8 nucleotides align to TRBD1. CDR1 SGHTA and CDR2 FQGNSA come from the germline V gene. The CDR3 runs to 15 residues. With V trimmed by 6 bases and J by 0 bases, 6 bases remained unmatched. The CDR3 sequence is CASRVIQGVNTEAFF. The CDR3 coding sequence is TGTGCCAGCAGGGTTATACAGGGGGTGAACACTGAAGCTTTCTTT.

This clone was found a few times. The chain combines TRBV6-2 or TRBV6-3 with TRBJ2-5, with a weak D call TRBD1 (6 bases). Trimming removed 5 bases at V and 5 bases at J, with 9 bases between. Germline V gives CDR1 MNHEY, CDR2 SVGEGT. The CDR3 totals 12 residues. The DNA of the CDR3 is TGTGCCAGCAGTCAGCAGGGGGAGACCCAGTACTTC. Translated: CASSQQGETQYF.

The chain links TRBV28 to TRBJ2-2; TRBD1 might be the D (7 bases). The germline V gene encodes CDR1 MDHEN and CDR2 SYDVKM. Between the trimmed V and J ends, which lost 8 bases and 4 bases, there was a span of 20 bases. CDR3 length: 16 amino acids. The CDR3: CASYPQGSRGTGELFF. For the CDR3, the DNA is TGTGCCAGCTACCCACAGGGGTCGCGGGGCACCGGGGAGCTGTTTTTT.

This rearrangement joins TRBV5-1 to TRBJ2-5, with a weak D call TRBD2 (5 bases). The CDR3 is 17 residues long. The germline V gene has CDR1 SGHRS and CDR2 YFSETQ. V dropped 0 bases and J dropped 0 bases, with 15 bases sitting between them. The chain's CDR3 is CASSLGLARSDQETQYF. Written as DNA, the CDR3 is TGCGCCAGCAGCTTGGGTCTAGCTCGGTCGGACCAAGAGACCCAGTACTTC.